This paragraph reports one T cell receptor (beta chain). Its antigen is unknown. The sample comes from a study of CD8 T cells in ankylosing spondylitis. Overall study results and limits: Reactive arthritis synovial fluid and blood previously showed some of these motif variants. Clones tied to disease were said to be significantly enriched in matched ankylosing spondylitis synovial fluid. Among TCR beta sequences, a motif of under ten highly homologous variants appeared characteristic of ankylosing spondylitis blood.

TCRdb passed the 5' RACE reads through MiXCR, listing each CDR3 protein once. The sample contains a few hundred thousand distinct CDR3 sequences, about 13% of which appear only once. This TCR derives from a male donor with ankylosing spondylitis. Sequences were obtained from blood, either unsorted or a sorted T cell fraction (not recorded which).

CDR3 DNA sequence: TGCAGTGCTTCCGGGACGGGCTATAAGCAGTACTTC. This codes for CSASGTGYKQYF. The chain links TRBV20-1 to TRBJ2-7; D may match TRBD1 or TRBD2 (5 bases each). V dropped 5 bases and J dropped 8 bases, with 16 bases sitting between them. The CDR3 has 12 residues. Per the germline V gene, CDR1 is DFQATT and CDR2 is SNEGSKA (reference sequence).